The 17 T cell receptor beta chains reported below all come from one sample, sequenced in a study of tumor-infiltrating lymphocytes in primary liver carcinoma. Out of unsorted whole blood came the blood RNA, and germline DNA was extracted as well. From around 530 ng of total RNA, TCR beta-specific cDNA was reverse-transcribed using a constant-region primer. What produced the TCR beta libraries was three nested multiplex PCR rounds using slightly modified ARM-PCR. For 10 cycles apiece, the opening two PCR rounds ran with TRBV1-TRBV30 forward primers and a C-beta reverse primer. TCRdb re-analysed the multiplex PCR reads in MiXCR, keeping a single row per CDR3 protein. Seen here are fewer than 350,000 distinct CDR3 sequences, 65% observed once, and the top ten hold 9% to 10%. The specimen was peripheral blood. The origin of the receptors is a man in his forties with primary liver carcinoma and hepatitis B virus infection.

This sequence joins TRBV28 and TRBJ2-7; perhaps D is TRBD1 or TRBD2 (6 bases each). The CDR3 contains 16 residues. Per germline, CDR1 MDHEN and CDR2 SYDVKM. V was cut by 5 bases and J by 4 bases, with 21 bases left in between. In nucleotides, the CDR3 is TGTGCCAGCAGTCCTCAAGAGGAGGGGGGAAGGTACGAGCAGTACTTC. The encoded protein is CASSPQEEGGRYEQYF. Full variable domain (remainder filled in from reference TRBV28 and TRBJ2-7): DVKVTQSSRYLVKRTGEKVFLECVQDMDHENMFWYRQDPGLGLRLIYFSYDVKMKEKGDIPEGYSVSREKKERFSLILESASTNQTSMYLCASSPQEEGGRYEQYFGPGTRLTVT.

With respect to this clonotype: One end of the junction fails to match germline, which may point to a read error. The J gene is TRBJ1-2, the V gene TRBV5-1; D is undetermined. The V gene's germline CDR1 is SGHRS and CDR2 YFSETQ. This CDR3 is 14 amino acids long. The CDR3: CTSSLQALEYGYTF. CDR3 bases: TGCACCAGCAGCCTACAAGCGCTTGAATATGGCTACACCTTC.

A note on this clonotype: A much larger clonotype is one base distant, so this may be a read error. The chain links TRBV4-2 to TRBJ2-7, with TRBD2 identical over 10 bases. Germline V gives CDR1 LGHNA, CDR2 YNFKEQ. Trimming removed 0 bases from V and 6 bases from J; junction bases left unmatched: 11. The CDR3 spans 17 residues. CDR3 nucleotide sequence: TGTGCCAGCAGCCAAGAATGGCTAGCGGGAGAAGTTTGCGAGCAGTACTTC. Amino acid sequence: CASSQEWLAGEVCEQYF.

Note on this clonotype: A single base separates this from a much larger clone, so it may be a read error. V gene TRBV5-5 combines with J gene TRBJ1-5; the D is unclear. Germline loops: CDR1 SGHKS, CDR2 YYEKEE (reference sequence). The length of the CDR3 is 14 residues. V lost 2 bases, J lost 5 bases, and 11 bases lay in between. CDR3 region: CASSLRTRDQPQHF. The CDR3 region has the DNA TGTGCCAGCAGCTTAAGAACCCGCGATCAGCCCCAGCATTTT.

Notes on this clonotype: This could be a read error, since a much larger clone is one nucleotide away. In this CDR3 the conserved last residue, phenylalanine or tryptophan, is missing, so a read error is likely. This chain's CDR3 is CATERKSSYNEQFL. The CDR3 nucleotides are TGTGCCACTGAGCGGAAGAGCTCCTACAATGAGCAGTTCCTC. The chain combines TRBV14 with TRBJ2-1, with a possible D match to TRBD2 (5 bases). The CDR3 sequence is 14 residues long. Trimming left V 10 bases short and J 0 bases short, with 13 bases between. Germline values: CDR1 SGHDN, CDR2 FVKESK.

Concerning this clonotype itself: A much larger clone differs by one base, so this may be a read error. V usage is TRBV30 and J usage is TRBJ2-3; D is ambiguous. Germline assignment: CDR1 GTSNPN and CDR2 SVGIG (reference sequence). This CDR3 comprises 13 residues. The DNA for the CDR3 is TGTGCCTGGAGTGTACGGAGCCGAGATATGCAGTATTTT. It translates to CAWSVRSRDMQYF.

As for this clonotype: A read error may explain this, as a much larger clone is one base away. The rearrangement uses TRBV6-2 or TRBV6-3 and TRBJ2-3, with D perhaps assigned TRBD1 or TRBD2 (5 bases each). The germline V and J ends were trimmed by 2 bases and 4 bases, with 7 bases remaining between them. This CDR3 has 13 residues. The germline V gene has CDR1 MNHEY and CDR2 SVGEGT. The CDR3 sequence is CASSYKGPDTQYF. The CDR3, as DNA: TGTGCCAGCAGTTACAAGGGACCAGATACGCAGTATTTT.

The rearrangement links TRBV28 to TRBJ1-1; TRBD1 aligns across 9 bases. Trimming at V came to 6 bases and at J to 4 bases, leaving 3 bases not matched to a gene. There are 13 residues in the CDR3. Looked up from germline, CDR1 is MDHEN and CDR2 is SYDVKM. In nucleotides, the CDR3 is TGTGCCAGCAGACAGGGGGCGCGCACTGAAGCTTTCTTT. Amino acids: CASRQGARTEAFF.

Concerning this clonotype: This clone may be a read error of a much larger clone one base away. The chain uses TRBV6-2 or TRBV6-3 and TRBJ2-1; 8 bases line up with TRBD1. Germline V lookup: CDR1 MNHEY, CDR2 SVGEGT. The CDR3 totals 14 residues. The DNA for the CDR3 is TGTGCCAGCAATCCCGGGACAGGCCACAATAAGCAGTTCTTC. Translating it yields CASNPGTGHNKQFF.

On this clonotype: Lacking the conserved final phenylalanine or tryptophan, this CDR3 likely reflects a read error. The CDR3 DNA is TGTGCCTGGCAGACAGGGGGTAGACAGCCCCAGCATTAT. This translates into CAWQTGGRQPQHY. This chain links TRBV30 with TRBJ1-5; TRBD1 agrees at 9 bases. CDR1 and CDR2 (germline): GTSNPN, SVGIG (reference sequence). Germline trimming cut 5 bases from V and 7 bases from J; bases unmatched to any gene: 6. This CDR3 spans 13 amino acids.

For the CDR3, the DNA is TGCAGTGCTTACCCTAGCGGCACAGATACGCAGTATTTT. This translates into CSAYPSGTDTQYF. The chain carries TRBV20-1 and TRBJ2-3, with D possibly matching TRBD2 (6 bases). The V end was cut by 5 bases, the J end by 1 base, with 10 bases between. This CDR3 is built from 13 residues. Germline loops: CDR1 DFQATT, CDR2 SNEGSKA (reference sequence).

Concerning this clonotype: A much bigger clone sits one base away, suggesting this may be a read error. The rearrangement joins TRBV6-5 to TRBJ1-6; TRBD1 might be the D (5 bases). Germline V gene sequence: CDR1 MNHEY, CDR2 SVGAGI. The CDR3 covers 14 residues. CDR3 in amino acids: CDSGGGEGNSPLHF. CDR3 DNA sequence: TGTGACAGCGGGGGGGGGGAAGGGAATTCACCCCTCCACTTT.

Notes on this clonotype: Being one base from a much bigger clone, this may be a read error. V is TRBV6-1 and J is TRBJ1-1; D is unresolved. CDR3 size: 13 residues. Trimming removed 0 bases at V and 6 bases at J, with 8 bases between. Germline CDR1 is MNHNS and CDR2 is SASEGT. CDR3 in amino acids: CASSEASRPEAFF. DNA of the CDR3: TGTGCCAGCAGTGAAGCTTCGAGGCCTGAAGCTTTCTTT.

Here the CDR3 DNA reads TGTGCCAGCAGCAAAGGACTAGTAGGCGCCGGGGAGCTGTTTTTT. It encodes CASSKGLVGAGELFF. The V call is TRBV6-6, the J call TRBJ2-2; TRBD2 matches at 7 bases. The length of the CDR3 is 15 residues. CDR1 is MNHNY and CDR2 is SVGAGI in the germline V gene (reference sequence). J lost 6 bases, V lost 6 bases, and 10 bases had no gene match.

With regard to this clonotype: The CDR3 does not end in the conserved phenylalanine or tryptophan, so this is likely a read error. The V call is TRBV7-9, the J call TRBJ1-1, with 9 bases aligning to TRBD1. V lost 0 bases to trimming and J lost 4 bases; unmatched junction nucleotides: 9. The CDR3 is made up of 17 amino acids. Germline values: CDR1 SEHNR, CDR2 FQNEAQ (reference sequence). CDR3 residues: CASSLAPDRGVRTEAFL. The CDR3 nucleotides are TGTGCCAGCAGCTTAGCGCCGGACAGGGGAGTACGCACTGAAGCTTTCTTA.

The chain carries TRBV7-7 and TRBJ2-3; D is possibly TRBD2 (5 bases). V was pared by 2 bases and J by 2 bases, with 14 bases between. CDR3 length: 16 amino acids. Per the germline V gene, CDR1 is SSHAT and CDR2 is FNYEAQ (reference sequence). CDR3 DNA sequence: TGTGCCAGCAGCTTACTGCGGTTCGGGATCACAGATACGCAGTATTTT. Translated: CASSLLRFGITDTQYF.

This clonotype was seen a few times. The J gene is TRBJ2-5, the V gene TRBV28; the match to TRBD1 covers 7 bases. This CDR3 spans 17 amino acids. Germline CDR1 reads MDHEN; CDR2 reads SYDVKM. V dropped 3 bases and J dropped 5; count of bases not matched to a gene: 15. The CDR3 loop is CASSFWIRDSDAETQYF. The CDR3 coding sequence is TGTGCCAGCAGTTTCTGGATCCGGGACAGTGATGCGGAGACCCAGTACTTC.